This entry lists 30 T cell receptor beta chains sequenced from one sample in a study of T cell repertoires in cytomegalovirus infection. TCRdb fed the reads into MiXCR, producing one record per CDR3 protein. Among over 250,000 distinct CDR3 sequences listed, about 25% were seen once. The specimen sequenced was PBMCs. These receptors originate from a human donor in good health (CMV status not recorded). Some clones in this sample may be carry-over from other donors' samples.

This clonotype was observed at least ten times. V is TRBV7-2 and J is TRBJ1-2, with TRBD1 matching 8 bases. Looked up from germline, CDR1 is SGHTA and CDR2 is FQGNSA. V shed 10 bases and J 0 bases; nucleotides not matched to a gene: 7. The CDR3 has 14 residues. CDR3 nucleotides: TGTGCCACCAGGGGGCCTCTGTCTAACTATGGCTACACCTTC. This sequence encodes CATRGPLSNYGYTF.

This chain joins TRBV27 and TRBJ2-1, with D maybe TRBD1 (6 bases). Germline V gene sequence: CDR1 MNHEY, CDR2 SMNVEV (reference sequence). The CDR3 totals 13 residues. Trimming removed 0 bases at V and 13 bases at J, with 13 bases between. In nucleotides, the CDR3 is TGTGCCAGCAGTTTATCACTTTGGGACACACAGTTCTTC. Protein product: CASSLSLWDTQFF.

A few counts support this clonotype. The chain uses TRBV5-1 and TRBJ2-7; the D gene is possibly TRBD1 (6 bases). Germline lookup yields CDR1 SGHRS and CDR2 YFSETQ. This CDR3 comprises 15 residues. The germline V and J ends were trimmed by 0 bases and 2 bases, with 12 bases remaining between them. The CDR3 reads CASSLDPTGTYEQYF. For the CDR3, the DNA is TGCGCCAGCAGCTTGGACCCGACAGGAACCTACGAGCAGTACTTC. Full variable domain (rest looked up from reference TRBV5-1 and TRBJ2-7): KAGVTQTPRYLIKTRGQQVTLSCSPISGHRSVSWYQQTPGQGLQFLFEYFSETQRNKGNFPGRFSGRQFSNSRSEMNVSTLELGDSALYLCASSLDPTGTYEQYFGPGTRLTVT.

The rearrangement uses TRBV15 and TRBJ2-3; 9 bases are a match to TRBD1. The CDR3 sequence is 16 residues long. Germline trimming cut 1 base from V and 3 bases from J; bases unmatched to any gene: 5. CDR1 is LNHNV, CDR2 YYDKDF, per germline (reference sequence). In nucleotides, the CDR3 is TGTGCCACCAGCAGAGGCCGACAGGGGGTGACAGATACGCAGTATTTT. Protein: CATSRGRQGVTDTQYF. The whole variable domain, filled in from reference TRBV15 and TRBJ2-3, reads DAMVIQNPRYQVTQFGKPVTLSCSQTLNHNVMYWYQQKSSQAPKLLFHYYDKDFNNEADTPDNFQSRRPNTSFCFLDIRSPGLGDTAMYLCATSRGRQGVTDTQYFGPGTRLTVL.

CDR3 amino acids: CASSSTLGVETQYF. The CDR3 DNA sequence: TGTGCCAGCAGCTCCACCTTAGGGGTAGAGACCCAGTACTTC. The V gene is TRBV7-9, the J gene TRBJ2-5, with TRBD1 as a possible D gene (5 bases). Deletions cut 4 bases from V and 4 bases from J, with 13 bases between. Germline CDR1 and CDR2: SEHNR and FQNEAQ (reference sequence). The CDR3 runs 14 residues.

This rearrangement joins TRBV29-1 to TRBJ1-5, with 8 bases aligning to TRBD1. The CDR3 sequence is 14 residues long. The germline CDR1 and CDR2 sequences are SQVTM and ANQGSEA. Losses at the gene ends were 4 bases for V and 2 bases for J; bases not matched to a gene: 4. The CDR3 bases are TGCAGCGTTGCGTTGGGACAGGGCAATCAGCCCCAGCATTTT. Amino acid sequence: CSVALGQGNQPQHF.

The V and J genes are TRBV20-1 and TRBJ1-5, with unresolved D. The CDR3 runs 12 residues. Looked up from germline, CDR1 is DFQATT and CDR2 is SNEGSKA (reference sequence). Trimming stripped 2 bases from V and 9 bases from J, with 11 bases between. CDR3 DNA sequence: TGCAGTGCTAGATCCAACGTCATGCCCCAGCATTTT. Its translation is CSARSNVMPQHF.

Many counts were recorded for this clonotype. The genes are TRBV15 and TRBJ1-2; D unresolved. Germline loops: CDR1 LNHNV, CDR2 YYDKDF (reference sequence). The germline V and J ends were trimmed by 4 bases and 8 bases, with 14 bases remaining between them. The CDR3 is 13 amino acids. CDR3 residues: CATSIMGLEGYTF. CDR3 nucleotide sequence: TGTGCCACCAGCATAATGGGGTTAGAAGGCTACACCTTC.

There are many counts of this clonotype. The gene calls are TRBV7-2 and TRBJ2-1; D gene ambiguous. CDR1 SGHTA and CDR2 FQGNSA come from the germline V gene. There are 13 residues in the CDR3. Trimming stripped 1 base from V and 5 bases from J, with 6 bases between. CDR3 residues: CASSLVGNNEQFF. As DNA, the CDR3 is TGTGCCAGCAGCTTAGTGGGGAACAATGAGCAGTTCTTC. The full variable domain, in which reference TRBV7-2 and TRBJ2-1 provide the parts outside the CDR3, is GAGVSQSPSNKVTEKGKDVELRCDPISGHTALYWYRQSLGQGLEFLIYFQGNSAPDKSGLPSDRFSAERTGGSVSTLTIQRTQQEDSAVYLCASSLVGNNEQFFGPGTRLTVL.

The chain combines TRBV7-2 with TRBJ1-5; D gene unclear. Trimming stripped 5 bases from V and 2 bases from J, with 13 bases between. The CDR3 has 15 residues. Germline V CDR1 and CDR2: SGHTA, FQGNSA. This CDR3 reads CASSPTGGGNQPQHF. CDR3 DNA: TGTGCCAGCAGCCCGACGGGCGGTGGCAATCAGCCCCAGCATTTT.

This clonotype occurred a few times. The chain joins TRBV6-5 to TRBJ1-2; D perhaps matches TRBD1 (6 bases). There are 14 residues in the CDR3. V was pared by 2 bases and J by 6 bases, with 13 bases between. Germline V gene data show CDR1 as MNHEY and CDR2 as SVGAGI. CDR3 coding DNA: TGTGCCAGCAGTTACAGGGGGATATCTGATGGCTACACCTTC. This translates into CASSYRGISDGYTF.

This clonotype was seen a handful of times. The CDR3 loop is CASRIRGTNEKLFF. In DNA form, the CDR3 reads TGTGCCAGCAGAATCAGGGGTACTAATGAAAAACTGTTTTTT. This chain links TRBV7-2 with TRBJ1-4, with a tentative D call TRBD1 (6 bases). The germline V gene has CDR1 SGHTA and CDR2 FQGNSA. V was cut by 6 bases and J by 2 bases, with 10 bases left in between. CDR3 length equals 14 residues.

This clonotype was picked up many times. This chain uses TRBV7-2 with TRBJ2-3; 8 bases are a match to TRBD1. With 5 bases clipped from V and 5 bases from J, the junction kept 6 bases outside the gene matches. The germline gives CDR1 SGHTA, CDR2 FQGNSA. The CDR3 has 14 amino acids. The DNA for the CDR3 is TGTGCCAGCAGCCAGGACAGGGCGATAGATACGCAGTATTTT. Its translation is CASSQDRAIDTQYF. Full variable domain (outside the CDR3, taken from reference TRBV7-2 and TRBJ2-3): GAGVSQSPSNKVTEKGKDVELRCDPISGHTALYWYRQSLGQGLEFLIYFQGNSAPDKSGLPSDRFSAERTGGSVSTLTIQRTQQEDSAVYLCASSQDRAIDTQYFGPGTRLTVL.

This clonotype appeared a few times. The chain recombines TRBV6-2 or TRBV6-3 with TRBJ2-6; 10 bases map to TRBD1. The V and J ends lost 6 bases and 2 bases, in that order; junction bases with no gene match: 7. Looked up from germline, CDR1 is MNHEY and CDR2 is SVGEGT. The CDR3 has 17 residues. CDR3 residues: CASSEATGGAGANVLTF. The CDR3 DNA follows: TGTGCCAGCAGCGAAGCGACAGGGGGCGCTGGGGCCAACGTCCTGACTTTC.

The sample holds many counts of this clonotype. This rearrangement joins TRBV7-2 to TRBJ2-5, with 13 bases aligning to TRBD2. This CDR3 is 15 amino acids long. Per germline, CDR1 SGHTA and CDR2 FQGNSA. V was clipped by 4 bases and J by 5 bases; unmatched bases: 4. The CDR3 DNA is TGTGCCAGCAGCTGGACTAGCGGGAGTAAGGAGACCCAGTACTTC. Protein product: CASSWTSGSKETQYF.

A single count supports this clonotype. The chain uses TRBV28 and TRBJ1-1; 7 bases map to TRBD1. V shed 4 bases and J 7 bases; nucleotides not matched to a gene: 0. CDR3 length equals 11 residues. Germline CDR1 reads MDHEN; CDR2 reads SYDVKM. CDR3 sequence reads: CASSWTGEAFF. CDR3 in DNA: TGTGCCAGCAGTTGGACAGGTGAAGCTTTCTTT.

This clonotype has ten or more counts. V and J are TRBV7-2 and TRBJ1-4; no reliable D call. Germline V gene data show CDR1 as SGHTA and CDR2 as FQGNSA. The CDR3 is 14 amino acids. Trimming removed 8 bases from V and 2 bases from J, with 12 bases in between. As DNA, the CDR3 is TGTGCCAGCCGACGCGGGGAGACTAATGAAAAACTGTTTTTT. It yields the protein CASRRGETNEKLFF. The complete variable domain, with remaining parts taken from reference TRBV7-2 and TRBJ1-4, reads GAGVSQSPSNKVTEKGKDVELRCDPISGHTALYWYRQSLGQGLEFLIYFQGNSAPDKSGLPSDRFSAERTGGSVSTLTIQRTQQEDSAVYLCASRRGETNEKLFFGSGTQLSVL.

This sequence joins TRBV20-1 and TRBJ2-1, with D possibly TRBD1 on 6 matching bases. V dropped 6 bases and J dropped 0 bases, with 18 bases sitting between them. The CDR3 contains 16 residues. Germline loops: CDR1 DFQATT, CDR2 SNEGSKA (reference sequence). CDR3 loop: CSATMAGARSYNEQFF. DNA of the CDR3: TGCAGTGCCACCATGGCAGGGGCCCGCTCCTACAATGAGCAGTTCTTC.

Only a few counts were recorded for this clonotype. V usage is TRBV6-6 and J usage is TRBJ2-7, with 8 nucleotides matching TRBD1. Germline V CDR1 and CDR2: MNHNY, SVGAGI (reference sequence). CDR3 length: 16 amino acids. V lost 4 bases and J lost 6; bases outside the gene matches: 14. The CDR3: CASSSQSGTGEGEQYF. DNA of the CDR3: TGTGCCAGCAGTTCTCAATCCGGGACAGGAGAAGGCGAGCAGTACTTC.

The V and J genes are TRBV9 and TRBJ2-3, with a weak D call TRBD2 (5 bases). The germline gives CDR1 SGDLS, CDR2 YYNGEE. V gave up 3 bases and J gave up 2 bases, with 16 bases separating them. The CDR3 covers 16 residues. The CDR3 DNA sequence: TGTGCCAGCAGCGCAGTCGGAGGACGGCCCACAGATACGCAGTATTTT. Its protein is CASSAVGGRPTDTQYF. The variable domain in full, with the rest retrieved from reference TRBV9 and TRBJ2-3, is DSGVTQTPKHLITATGQRVTLRCSPRSGDLSVYWYQQSLDQGLQFLIQYYNGEERAKGNILERFSAQQFPDLHSELNLSSLELGDSALYFCASSAVGGRPTDTQYFGPGTRLTVL.

This clonotype showed up many times. The V and J genes are TRBV12-3 or TRBV12-4 and TRBJ2-5; D call uncertain. Trimming took off 6 bases at V and 1 base at J, with 9 bases between the two ends. The CDR3 contains 13 residues. The CDR3 reads CASRAPGQETQYF. The CDR3 DNA sequence: TGTGCCAGCAGAGCCCCAGGCCAAGAGACCCAGTACTTC.

The V and J genes are TRBV6-8 and TRBJ1-1, with 9 positions matching TRBD1. Germline V gene sequence: CDR1 MNHGY, CDR2 SAAAGT. CDR3 length equals 17 residues. J lost 0 bases, V lost 7 bases, and 12 bases had no gene match. CDR3 amino acids: CASNSPGTGILNTEAFF. The CDR3 coding sequence is TGTGCCAGCAACAGCCCCGGGACAGGGATCCTGAACACTGAAGCTTTCTTT.

In this sample, this clonotype turned up many times. The rearrangement uses TRBV4-2 and TRBJ1-4, with D unresolved. The CDR3 runs 12 residues. CDR1 is LGHNA and CDR2 is YNFKEQ in the germline V gene. Between the trimmed V and J ends, which lost 0 bases and 6 bases, there was a span of 2 bases. Written as DNA, the CDR3 is TGTGCCAGCAGCCAAGATGATGAAAAACTGTTTTTT. It translates to CASSQDDEKLFF.

This clonotype was detected a few times. DNA for the CDR3: TGTGCCAGCAGTCACCGCTGGGGAGAAAGGTACAATGAGCAGTTCTTC. Protein product: CASSHRWGERYNEQFF. The rearrangement joins TRBV28 to TRBJ2-1, with TRBD2 as a possible D gene (5 bases). Between the trimmed V and J ends, which lost 5 bases and 4 bases, there was a span of 18 bases. The CDR3 contains 16 residues. Germline lookup yields CDR1 MDHEN and CDR2 SYDVKM.

This sequence joins TRBV19 and TRBJ1-5; 8 bases match TRBD1. From germline, CDR1 is LNHDA and CDR2 SQIVND (reference sequence). Germline trimming cut 5 bases from V and 2 bases from J; bases unmatched to any gene: 5. There are 15 residues in the CDR3. The CDR3 nucleotides read TGTGCCAGTAGTCTCCAGGGGGCGCGCAATCAGCCCCAGCATTTT. It is translated as CASSLQGARNQPQHF.

There are a few counts of this clonotype. This chain uses TRBV5-1 with TRBJ2-2; D is perhaps TRBD1 or TRBD2 (5 bases each). The germline gives CDR1 SGHRS, CDR2 YFSETQ. The CDR3 consists of 16 residues. V was pared by 2 bases and J by 5 bases, with 16 bases between. CDR3 nucleotides: TGCGCCAGCAGCTTTAACGCAGGGAGCGAAACCGGGGAGCTGTTTTTT. It specifies CASSFNAGSETGELFF.

In nucleotides, the CDR3 is TGCGCCAGCAGCTTGGCGGGACAGGGTAACCAAGAGACCCAGTACTTC. Amino acid sequence: CASSLAGQGNQETQYF. This chain links TRBV5-1 with TRBJ2-5, with 9 bases matching TRBD1. V dropped 0 bases and J dropped 0; count of bases not matched to a gene: 3. There are 16 residues in the CDR3. Per germline, CDR1 SGHRS and CDR2 YFSETQ. The complete variable domain, with remaining parts taken from reference TRBV5-1 and TRBJ2-5, reads KAGVTQTPRYLIKTRGQQVTLSCSPISGHRSVSWYQQTPGQGLQFLFEYFSETQRNKGNFPGRFSGRQFSNSRSEMNVSTLELGDSALYLCASSLAGQGNQETQYFGPGTRLLVL.

The chain links TRBV29-1 to TRBJ2-3; D not certain. The CDR3 extends over 13 amino acids. V was clipped by 6 bases and J by 0 bases, with 10 bases between them. Germline assignment: CDR1 SQVTM and CDR2 ANQGSEA. For the CDR3, the DNA is TGCAGCGTGGCCATGATAAGCACAGATACGCAGTATTTT. This translates into CSVAMISTDTQYF.

This clonotype was recorded a few times. The chain links TRBV7-9 to TRBJ2-1, with 9 bases matching TRBD2. Germline-derived CDR1 and CDR2 are SEHNR and FQNEAQ (reference sequence). V lost 6 bases and J lost 3; bases outside the gene matches: 6. The CDR3 loop spans 15 amino acids. Here the CDR3 DNA reads TGTGCCAGCAGGCCTAGCGGGGCTTTCTACAATGAGCAGTTCTTC. Amino acids: CASRPSGAFYNEQFF. Full variable domain (remainder filled in from reference TRBV7-9 and TRBJ2-1): DTGVSQNPRHKITKRGQNVTFRCDPISEHNRLYWYRQTLGQGPEFLTYFQNEAQLEKSRLLSDRFSAERPKGSFSTLEIQRTEQGDSAMYLCASRPSGAFYNEQFFGPGTRLTVL.

This clonotype was detected only a few times. The rearrangement joins TRBV7-9 to TRBJ1-2, with 7 positions matching TRBD1. Unmatched junction bases numbered 10, after V lost 5 bases and J lost 10 bases. The CDR3 is made up of 13 amino acids. From germline, CDR1 is SEHNR and CDR2 FQNEAQ (reference sequence). CDR3 amino acids: CASSQRQGGDYTF. Written as DNA, the CDR3 is TGTGCCAGCAGCCAGAGACAGGGAGGAGACTACACCTTC. Drawing the rest from reference TRBV7-9 and TRBJ1-2, the complete variable domain is DTGVSQNPRHKITKRGQNVTFRCDPISEHNRLYWYRQTLGQGPEFLTYFQNEAQLEKSRLLSDRFSAERPKGSFSTLEIQRTEQGDSAMYLCASSQRQGGDYTFGSGTRLTVV.